This TCR beta chain was retrieved from a study of CD8 T cells in Susac syndrome. Findings and limits, study-wide: The study recognized that its TCR sequencing and HLA analysis covered a relatively small number of individuals.

Details on this clonotype: Its antigen is currently unknown.

V trimming: 0 bases; J trimming: 6 bases; junction bases outside the gene matches: 6. The V gene's germline CDR1 is LGHDT and CDR2 YNNKEL (reference sequence). The CDR3 spans 16 residues. The T cells that were sequenced for TCR beta were CD8+ and CD4+ cells from blood. The controls, all healthy donors, were matched for age and sex. Random hexamers served to reverse transcribe roughly 0.45 to 1 ug RNA. Amplification of TCR beta CDR3 used immunoSEQ multiplex PCR across 54 Vbeta and 13 Jbeta. A single record per CDR3 protein comes from TCRdb applying MiXCR to the immunoSEQ multiplex PCR reads. The table includes approximately 120,000 distinct CDR3 sequences, less than 97% detected once.

The receptor comes from a human donor in good health. The chain joins TRBV3-1 to TRBJ2-2; 8 bases are shared with TRBD1. The sequenced sample consisted of CD4+ T cells from PBMCs. CDR3: CASSQDRGLYAGELFF. The CDR3 bases are TGTGCCAGCAGCCAAGACAGGGGGCTTTACGCCGGGGAGCTGTTTTTT. Complete variable domain (other parts from reference TRBV3-1 and TRBJ2-2): DTAVSQTPKYLVTQMGNDKSIKCEQNLGHDTMYWYKQDSKKFLKIMFSYNNKELIINETVPNRFSPKSPDKAHLNLHINSLELGDSAVYFCASSQDRGLYAGELFFGEGSRLTVL.